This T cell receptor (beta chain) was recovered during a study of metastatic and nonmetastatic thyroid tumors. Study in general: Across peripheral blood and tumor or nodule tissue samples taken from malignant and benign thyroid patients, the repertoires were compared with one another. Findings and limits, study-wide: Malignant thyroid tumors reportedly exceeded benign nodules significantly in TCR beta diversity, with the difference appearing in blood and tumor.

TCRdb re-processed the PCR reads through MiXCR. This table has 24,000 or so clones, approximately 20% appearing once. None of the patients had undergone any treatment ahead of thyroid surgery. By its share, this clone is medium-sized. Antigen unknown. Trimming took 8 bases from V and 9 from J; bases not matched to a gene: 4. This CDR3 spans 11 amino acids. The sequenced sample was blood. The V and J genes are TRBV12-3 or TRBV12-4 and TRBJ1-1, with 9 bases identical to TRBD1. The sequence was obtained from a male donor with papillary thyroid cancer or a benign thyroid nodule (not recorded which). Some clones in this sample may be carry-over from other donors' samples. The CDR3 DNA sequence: TGTGCCAGCGTACAGGGGGCGAAAGCTTTCTTT. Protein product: CASVQGAKAFF.